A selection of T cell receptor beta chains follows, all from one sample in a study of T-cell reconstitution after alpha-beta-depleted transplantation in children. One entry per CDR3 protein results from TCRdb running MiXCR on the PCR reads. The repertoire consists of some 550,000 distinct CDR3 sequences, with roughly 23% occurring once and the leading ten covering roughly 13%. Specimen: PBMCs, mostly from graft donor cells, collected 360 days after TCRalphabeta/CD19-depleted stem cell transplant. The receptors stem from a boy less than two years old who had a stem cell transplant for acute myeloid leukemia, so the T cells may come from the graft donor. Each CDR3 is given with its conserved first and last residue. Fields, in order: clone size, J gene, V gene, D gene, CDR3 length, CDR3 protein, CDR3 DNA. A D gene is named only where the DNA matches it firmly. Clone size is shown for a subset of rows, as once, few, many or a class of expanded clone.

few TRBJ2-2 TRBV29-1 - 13 CSVAWGWTGELFF TGCAGCGTTGCTTGGGGGTGGACCGGGGAGCTGTTTTTT
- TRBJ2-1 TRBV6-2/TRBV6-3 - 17 CASSYPTDENSYNEQFF TGTGCCAGCAGTTACCCCACGGACGAAAACTCCTACAATGAGCAGTTCTTC
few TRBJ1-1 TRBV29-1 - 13 CSVQTGMNTEAFF TGCAGCGTTCAGACGGGGATGAACACTGAAGCTTTCTTT
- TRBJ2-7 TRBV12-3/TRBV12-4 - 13 CASMEGRTYEQYF TGTGCCAGCATGGAAGGCCGGACCTACGAGCAGTACTTC
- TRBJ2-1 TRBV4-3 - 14 CASSQVGDFYEQFF TGCGCCAGCAGCCAAGTGGGGGACTTTTATGAGCAGTTCTTC
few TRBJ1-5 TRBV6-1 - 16 CASSDRRAGGNQPQHF TGTGCCAGCAGTGATAGAAGGGCTGGGGGCAATCAGCCCCAGCATTTT
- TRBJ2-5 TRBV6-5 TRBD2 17 CASRLGTSGGARETQYF TGTGCCAGCAGACTCGGAACTAGCGGGGGGGCCAGAGAGACCCAGTACTTC
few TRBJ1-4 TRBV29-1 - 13 CSVVGRGNEKLFF TGCAGCGTTGTCGGCAGGGGAAATGAAAAACTGTTTTTT
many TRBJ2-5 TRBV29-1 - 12 CSVFTFQETQYF TGCAGCGTTTTTACCTTCCAAGAGACCCAGTACTTC
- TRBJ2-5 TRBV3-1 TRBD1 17 CASSQRLGQPAQETQYF TGTGCCAGCAGCCAACGATTGGGACAGCCGGCCCAAGAGACCCAGTACTTC
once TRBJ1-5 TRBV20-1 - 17 CCARDLIGSYSNQPQHF TGCTGTGCTAGAGATCTGATCGGGAGTTATAGCAATCAGCCCCAGCATTTT
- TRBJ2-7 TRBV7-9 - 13 CAIGDLLPYEQYF TGTGCCATAGGGGACTTATTACCCTACGAGCAGTACTTC
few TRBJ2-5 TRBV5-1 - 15 CASSSYRGIQETQYF TGCGCCAGCAGCTCTTACCGCGGGATACAAGAGACCCAGTACTTC
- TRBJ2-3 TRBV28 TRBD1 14 CASSGRGLTDTQYF TGTGCCAGCAGTGGCAGGGGGCTTACAGATACGCAGTATTTT
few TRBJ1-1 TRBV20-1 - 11 CSASPGTEAFF TGCAGTGCGTCACCAGGCACTGAAGCTTTCTTT
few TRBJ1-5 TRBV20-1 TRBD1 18 CSATFPGQEGVGNQPQHF TGCAGTGCTACCTTTCCGGGACAGGAAGGTGTCGGCAATCAGCCCCAGCATTTT
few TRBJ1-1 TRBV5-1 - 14 CASRGGRESTEAFF TGCGCCAGCCGGGGGGGACGGGAGTCGACTGAAGCTTTCTTT
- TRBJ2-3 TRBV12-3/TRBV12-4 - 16 CASSYNPVQGTDTQYF TGTGCCAGCAGCTATAACCCCGTACAGGGCACAGATACGCAGTATTTT
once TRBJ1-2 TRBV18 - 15 CASSPGTPPNYGYTF TGTGCCAGCTCACCAGGGACACCGCCTAACTATGGCTACACCTTC
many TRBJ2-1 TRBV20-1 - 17 CSARAIRGMSPYNEQFF TGCAGTGCTAGAGCAATTAGGGGTATGAGCCCCTACAATGAGCAGTTCTTC
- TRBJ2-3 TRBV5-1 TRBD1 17 CASSLERQGMSTDTQYF TGCGCCAGCAGCTTGGAAAGACAGGGTATGAGCACAGATACGCAGTATTTT
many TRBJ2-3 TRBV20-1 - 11 CSARRTDTQYF TGCAGTGCTAGACGCACAGATACGCAGTATTTT
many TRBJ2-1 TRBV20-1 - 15 CSAKPRGGAYNEQFF TGCAGTGCCAAACCGAGGGGGGGGGCTTACAATGAGCAGTTCTTC
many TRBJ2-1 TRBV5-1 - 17 CASSLAWSSVTYNEQFF TGCGCCAGCAGCTTGGCGTGGTCTAGCGTAACGTACAATGAGCAGTTCTTC
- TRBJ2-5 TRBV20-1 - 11 CSARVIEAQYF TGCAGTGCTAGAGTTATAGAGGCCCAGTACTTC
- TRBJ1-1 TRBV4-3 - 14 CASSHGVMNTEAFF TGCGCCAGCAGCCATGGGGTAATGAACACTGAAGCTTTCTTT
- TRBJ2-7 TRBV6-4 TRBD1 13 CASRGDRVDEQYF TGTGCCAGCAGGGGGGACAGGGTCGACGAGCAGTACTTC
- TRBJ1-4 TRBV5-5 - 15 CASSGDSTTNEKLFF TGTGCCAGCAGCGGGGACTCTACAACTAATGAAAAACTGTTTTTT
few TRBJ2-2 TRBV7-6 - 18 CASSPLGVGGTNTGELFF TGTGCCAGCAGCCCGCTCGGCGTGGGGGGCACTAACACCGGGGAGCTGTTTTTT
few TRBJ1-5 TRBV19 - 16 CASSIEQSISNQPQHF TGTGCCAGTAGTATAGAACAGTCCATTAGCAATCAGCCCCAGCATTTT
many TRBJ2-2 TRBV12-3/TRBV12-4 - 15 CASSPEGILTGELFF TGTGCCAGCAGCCCCGAGGGGATTTTGACCGGGGAGCTGTTTTTT
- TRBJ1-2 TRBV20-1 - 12 CSARSLNYGYTF TGCAGTGCTAGAAGTCTGAACTATGGCTACACCTTC
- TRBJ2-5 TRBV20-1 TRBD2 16 CSASTSGGAGEETQYF TGCAGTGCTAGTACTAGCGGGGGGGCCGGGGAGGAGACCCAGTACTTC
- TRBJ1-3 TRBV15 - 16 CATSRQAGELGNTIYF TGTGCCACCAGCAGACAAGCGGGGGAACTTGGAAACACCATATATTTT
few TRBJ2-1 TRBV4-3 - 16 CASSQDNGAAYNEQFF TGCGCCAGCAGCCAAGATAACGGGGCCGCGTACAATGAGCAGTTCTTC
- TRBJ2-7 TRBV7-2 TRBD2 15 CASREGLAGSYEQYF TGTGCCAGCAGAGAGGGACTAGCGGGATCCTACGAGCAGTACTTC
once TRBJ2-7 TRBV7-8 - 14 CASAYGTLSYEQYF TGTGCCAGCGCCTACGGGACACTCTCCTACGAGCAGTACTTC
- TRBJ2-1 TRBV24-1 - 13 CAASRGLYNEQFF TGTGCCGCTTCCCGGGGCTTATACAATGAGCAGTTCTTC
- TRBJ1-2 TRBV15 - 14 CATSRDAAGTGYTF TGTGCCACCAGCAGAGATGCGGCAGGGACTGGCTACACCTTC
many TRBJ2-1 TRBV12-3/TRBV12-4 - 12 CASSFGGGPQFF TGTGCCAGCAGTTTCGGAGGGGGACCTCAGTTCTTC
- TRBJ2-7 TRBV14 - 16 CASSQDLGRLPNEQYF TGTGCCAGCAGCCAAGATCTAGGGCGGTTACCAAACGAGCAGTACTTC